Following are 15 T cell receptor beta chains from one sample sequenced in a study of blood T cell repertoires in COVID-19. This table comes from immunoSEQ multiplex PCR, and its TCRdb copy is limited to in-frame clones, with some not included. The table lists over 200,000 clones, approximately 88% of them singletons, with 2.5% in the top ten. The sequencing sample was made of PBMCs or T cells enriched from blood (not recorded which). The origin of the receptors is a woman in her thirties or forties with acute COVID-19.

This clone was found once. The chain links TRBV30 to TRBJ1-1; 9 bases align to TRBD1. V trimming: 7 bases; J trimming: 3 bases; junction bases outside the gene matches: 6. Germline lookup yields CDR1 GTSNPN and CDR2 SVGIG (reference sequence). This CDR3 region has 13 residues. The CDR3 is CASYRGRYTEAFF. CDR3 in DNA: TGTGCCTCGTACAGGGGGCGATACACTGAAGCTTTCTTT.

The chain joins TRBV2 to TRBJ2-7; 8 bases line up with TRBD2. Germline lookup yields CDR1 SNHLY and CDR2 FYNNEI. The CDR3 is 13 amino acids. The trim removed 4 bases at V and 2 bases at J, leaving 1 base unmatched. Written as DNA, the CDR3 is TGTGCCAGCAGTGTGGGACTAGCCTACGAGCAGTACGTC. It encodes CASSVGLAYEQYV.

The chain links TRBV2 to TRBJ2-5; TRBD2 agrees at 7 bases. The CDR3 loop spans 15 amino acids. Germline CDR1 is SNHLY and CDR2 is FYNNEI. The V gene end was trimmed by 1 base and the J gene end by 0 bases; junction bases not matched to a gene: 2. CDR3: CASSEGLADQETQYF. As DNA, the CDR3 is TGTGCCAGCAGTGAAGGGCTAGCGGACCAAGAGACCCAGTACTTC.

The V gene is TRBV2, the J gene TRBJ1-4; TRBD1 matches 9 bases. After removal of 5 bases from V and 7 bases from J, the junction contained 8 bases not matched to a gene. Germline V gene lookup returns CDR1 SNHLY and CDR2 FYNNEI. CDR3 size: 15 residues. This chain's CDR3 is CASSLGQGPLEKLFF. CDR3 DNA sequence: TGTGCCAGCAGTCTGGGACAGGGTCCCCTTGAAAAACTGTTTTTT.

The chain has TRBV24-1 and TRBJ2-3; 8 bases match TRBD2. The CDR3 totals 16 residues. J gave up 1 base and V 4 bases, and 6 bases lay outside the gene matches. Germline CDR1 KGHDR, CDR2 SFDVKD. The CDR3, as DNA: TGTGCCACCAGTGAAGGTCCAGCGGGGGGCACAGATACGCAGTATTTT. This translates into CATSEGPAGGTDTQYF.

This chain joins TRBV7-8 and TRBJ1-3, with no clear D. The CDR3 spans 15 residues. V was pared by 2 bases and J by 4 bases, with 12 bases between. In germline, CDR1 is SGHVS, CDR2 FQNEAQ. The CDR3 DNA is TGTGCCAGCAGCTTATCCACCGGGATCGGAAACACCATATATTTT. Translating gives CASSLSTGIGNTIYF.

V usage is TRBV7-2 and J usage is TRBJ2-5, with D unresolved. CDR1 is SGHTA and CDR2 is FQGNSA in the germline V gene. The CDR3 sequence is 17 residues long. Deletions cut 1 base from V and 0 bases from J, with 15 bases between. The CDR3 loop is CASSLVFRRPYQETQYF. CDR3 DNA: TGTGCCAGCAGCTTAGTTTTTCGCAGGCCGTACCAAGAGACCCAGTACTTC.

This chain connects TRBV29-1 to TRBJ1-6; 7 nucleotides line up with TRBD1. There are 14 residues in the CDR3. The ends lost 6 bases at V and 5 bases at J; junction bases unmatched: 7. CDR1 is SQVTM, CDR2 ANQGSEA, per germline. CDR3 sequence (DNA): TGCAGCGTGCGCCCAGGGGGGAATAATTCACCCCTCCACTTT. The encoded protein is CSVRPGGNNSPLHF.

The chain couples TRBV6-1 to TRBJ1-2; 8 positions agree with TRBD1. Unmatched junction bases numbered 0, after V lost 2 bases and J lost 4 bases. From germline, CDR1 is MNHNS and CDR2 SASEGT. The length of the CDR3 is 13 residues. CDR3 DNA: TGTGCCAGCAGTGAAACAGGGGGCTATGGCTACACCTTC. This sequence encodes CASSETGGYGYTF.

V is TRBV11-2 and J is TRBJ2-3; 11 positions agree with TRBD2. This CDR3 is built from 16 residues. V was pared by 3 bases and J by 0 bases, with 2 bases of the junction left unmatched. Germline CDR1 is SGHAT and CDR2 is FQNNGV. Written as DNA, the CDR3 is TGTGCCAGCAGCTTCACTAGCGGGGGAAGCACAGATACGCAGTATTTT. It encodes CASSFTSGGSTDTQYF. Looking up the rest from reference TRBV11-2 and TRBJ2-3 gives the full variable domain: EAGVAQSPRYKIIEKRQSVAFWCNPISGHATLYWYQQILGQGPKLLIQFQNNGVVDDSQLPKDRFSAERLKGVDSTLKIQPAKLEDSAVYLCASSFTSGGSTDTQYFGPGTRLTVL.

The chain recombines TRBV5-4 with TRBJ2-5; 7 positions agree with TRBD2. Germline V gene lookup returns CDR1 SGHNT and CDR2 YYREEE (reference sequence). The CDR3 loop spans 15 amino acids. Trimming removed 0 bases from V and 2 bases from J; junction bases left unmatched: 4. CDR3 loop: CASSLGASGQETQYF. CDR3 DNA sequence: TGTGCCAGCAGCTTGGGGGCTAGCGGACAAGAGACCCAGTACTTC.

The gene calls are TRBV13 and TRBJ2-1; 10 bases fit TRBD2. Trimming at V came to 3 bases and at J to 0 bases, leaving 5 bases not matched to a gene. This CDR3 region has 17 residues. The germline gives CDR1 PRHDT, CDR2 FYEKMQ (reference sequence). The CDR3 loop reads CASSLSGRASSYNEQFF. As DNA, the CDR3 is TGTGCCAGCAGCTTGAGCGGGAGGGCCAGCTCCTACAATGAGCAGTTCTTC.

This sequence joins TRBV27 and TRBJ1-1; a weak D match, TRBD1 (5 bases). Germline V gives CDR1 MNHEY, CDR2 SMNVEV (reference sequence). This CDR3 contains 13 residues. Deletions cut 5 bases from V and 1 base from J, with 8 bases between. In DNA, the CDR3 is TGTGCCAGCAGTAGAACAGGGAACACTGAAGCTTTCTTT. This gives the protein CASSRTGNTEAFF.

The genes are TRBV10-1 and TRBJ2-3, with TRBD2 as a possible D gene (5 bases). Trimming pared 0 bases from V and 2 bases from J, leaving 9 bases between. Germline-derived CDR1 and CDR2 are WNHNN and SYGVQD (reference sequence). The CDR3 has 15 amino acids. The CDR3 is CASSESTSSTDTQYF. The CDR3 DNA reads TGCGCCAGCAGTGAGTCAACTAGTTCCACAGATACGCAGTATTTT.

This sequence joins TRBV5-5 and TRBJ2-7, with 8 nucleotides matching TRBD1. With V trimmed by 6 bases and J by 3 bases, 8 bases remained unmatched. CDR3 length equals 14 residues. Germline-derived CDR1 and CDR2 are SGHKS and YYEKEE (reference sequence). The CDR3 sequence is CASNKDREFYEQYV. CDR3 nucleotides: TGTGCCAGCAACAAGGACAGGGAGTTCTACGAGCAGTACGTC.